The T cell receptor (beta chain) described here comes from a study of breast tumors, draining lymph nodes, adjacent tissues. Study-wide points: That most tumor T cells come from lymph nodes remained unproven.

Samples came from axillary lymph nodes draining the breast cancer. A single record per CDR3 protein comes from TCRdb applying MiXCR to the multiplex PCR reads. Of approximately 130,000 distinct CDR3 sequences listed, around 20% are singletons. About this clonotype itself: The antigen is unknown. At one end the junction does not follow the germline gene, possibly because of a read error.

Germline V gene lookup returns CDR1 MNHNY and CDR2 SVGAGI (reference sequence). The CDR3 consists of 18 residues. The sequenced sample consisted of axillary lymph node tissue. The receptor comes from a female donor with breast cancer. Some clones in this sample may be carry-over from other donors' samples. The genes are TRBV6-6 and TRBJ2-1, with a possible D match to TRBD1 (5 bases). The CDR3 protein is CASGYSKGVGTAYNEQFF. CDR3 sequence (DNA): TGTGCCAGCGGTTACTCGAAAGGGGTAGGAACGGCCTACAATGAGCAGTTCTTC.